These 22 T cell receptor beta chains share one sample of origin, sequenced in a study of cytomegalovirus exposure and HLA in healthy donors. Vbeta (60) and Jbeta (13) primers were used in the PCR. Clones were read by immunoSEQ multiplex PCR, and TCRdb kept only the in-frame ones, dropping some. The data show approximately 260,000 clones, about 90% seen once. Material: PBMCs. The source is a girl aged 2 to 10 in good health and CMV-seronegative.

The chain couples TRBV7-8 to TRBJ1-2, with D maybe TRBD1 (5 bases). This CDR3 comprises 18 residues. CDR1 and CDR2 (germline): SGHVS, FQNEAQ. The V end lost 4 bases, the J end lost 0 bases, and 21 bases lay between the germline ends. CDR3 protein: CASSSQVPGSMANYGYTF. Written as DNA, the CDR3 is TGTGCCAGCAGCTCACAGGTTCCTGGGTCGATGGCTAACTATGGCTACACCTTC.

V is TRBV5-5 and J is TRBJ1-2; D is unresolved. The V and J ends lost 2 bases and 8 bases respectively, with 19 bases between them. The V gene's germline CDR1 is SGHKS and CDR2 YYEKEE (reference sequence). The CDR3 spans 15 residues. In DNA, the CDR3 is TGTGCCAGCAGCTTATCCGGCCCCGCCGGGGAGGGCTACACCTTC. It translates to CASSLSGPAGEGYTF.

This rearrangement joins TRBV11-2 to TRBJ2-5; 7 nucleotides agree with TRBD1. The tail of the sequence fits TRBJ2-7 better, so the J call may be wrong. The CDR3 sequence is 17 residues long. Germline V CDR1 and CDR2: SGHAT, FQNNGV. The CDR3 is CASSSFGTDSPSYEQYF. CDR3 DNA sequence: TGTGCCAGCAGCTCCTTTGGGACAGACTCACCATCCTACGAGCAGTACTTC.

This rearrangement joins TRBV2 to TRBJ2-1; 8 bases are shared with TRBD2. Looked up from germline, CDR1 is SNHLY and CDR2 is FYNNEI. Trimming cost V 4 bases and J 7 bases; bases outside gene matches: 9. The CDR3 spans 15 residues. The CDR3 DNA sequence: TGTGCCAGCAGTGGCTTCCGGGGGGGCGGGAATGAGCAGTTCTTC. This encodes CASSGFRGGGNEQFF. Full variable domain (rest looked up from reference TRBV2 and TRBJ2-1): EPEVTQTPSHQVTQMGQEVILRCVPISNHLYFYWYRQILGQKVEFLVSFYNNEISEKSEIFDDQFSVERPDGSNFTLKIRSTKLEDSAMYFCASSGFRGGGNEQFFGPGTRLTVL.

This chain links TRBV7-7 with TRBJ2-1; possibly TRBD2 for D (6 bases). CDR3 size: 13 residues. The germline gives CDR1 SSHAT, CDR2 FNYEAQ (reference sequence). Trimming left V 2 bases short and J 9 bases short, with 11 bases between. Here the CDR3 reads CASSLWGDSEQFF. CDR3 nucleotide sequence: TGTGCCAGCAGCTTATGGGGGGATAGTGAGCAGTTCTTC.

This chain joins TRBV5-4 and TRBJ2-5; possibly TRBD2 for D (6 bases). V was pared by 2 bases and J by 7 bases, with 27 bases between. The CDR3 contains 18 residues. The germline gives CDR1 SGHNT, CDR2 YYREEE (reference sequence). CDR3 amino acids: CASSLTGETATQIRTQYF. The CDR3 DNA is TGTGCCAGCAGCTTAACGGGGGAAACAGCCACCCAGATACGGACCCAGTACTTC.

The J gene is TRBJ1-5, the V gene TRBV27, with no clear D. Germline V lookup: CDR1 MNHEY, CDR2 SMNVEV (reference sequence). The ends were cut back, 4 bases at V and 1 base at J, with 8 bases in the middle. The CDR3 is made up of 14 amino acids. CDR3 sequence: CASSYLNSNQPQHF. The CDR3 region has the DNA TGTGCCAGCAGTTACCTAAACAGCAATCAGCCCCAGCATTTT.

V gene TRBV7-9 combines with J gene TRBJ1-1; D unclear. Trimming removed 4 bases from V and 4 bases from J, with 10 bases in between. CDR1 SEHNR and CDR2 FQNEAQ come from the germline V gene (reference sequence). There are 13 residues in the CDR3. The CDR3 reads CASSSPEATEAFF. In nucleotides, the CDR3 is TGTGCCAGCAGCTCCCCCGAGGCCACTGAAGCTTTCTTT.

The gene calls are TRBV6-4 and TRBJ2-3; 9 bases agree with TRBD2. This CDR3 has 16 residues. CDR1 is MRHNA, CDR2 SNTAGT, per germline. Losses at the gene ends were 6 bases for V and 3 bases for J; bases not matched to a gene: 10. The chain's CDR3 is CASSPVISGRTDTQYF. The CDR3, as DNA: TGTGCCAGCAGCCCCGTTATTAGCGGGAGAACAGATACGCAGTATTTT.

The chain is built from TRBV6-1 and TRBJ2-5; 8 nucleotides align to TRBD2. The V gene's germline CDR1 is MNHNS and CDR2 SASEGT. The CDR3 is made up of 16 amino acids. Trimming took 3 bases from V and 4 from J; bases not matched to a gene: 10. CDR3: CASSDGVAGYGETQYF. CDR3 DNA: TGTGCCAGCAGTGATGGAGTAGCGGGATATGGAGAGACCCAGTACTTC.

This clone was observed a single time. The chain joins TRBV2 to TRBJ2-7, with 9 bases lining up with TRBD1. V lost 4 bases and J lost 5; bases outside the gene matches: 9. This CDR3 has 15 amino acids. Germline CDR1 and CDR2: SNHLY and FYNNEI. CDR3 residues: CASSVSGQGFHEQYF. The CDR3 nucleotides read TGTGCCAGCAGTGTCTCAGGACAGGGGTTCCACGAGCAGTACTTC. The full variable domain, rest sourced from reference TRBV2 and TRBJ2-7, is EPEVTQTPSHQVTQMGQEVILRCVPISNHLYFYWYRQILGQKVEFLVSFYNNEISEKSEIFDDQFSVERPDGSNFTLKIRSTKLEDSAMYFCASSVSGQGFHEQYFGPGTRLTVT.

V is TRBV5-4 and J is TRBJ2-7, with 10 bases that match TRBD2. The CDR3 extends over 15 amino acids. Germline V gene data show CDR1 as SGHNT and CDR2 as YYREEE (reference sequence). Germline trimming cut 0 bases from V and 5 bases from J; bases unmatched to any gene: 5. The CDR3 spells CASSLALAGAHEQYF. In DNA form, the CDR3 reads TGTGCCAGCAGCTTGGCCCTAGCGGGAGCCCACGAGCAGTACTTC.

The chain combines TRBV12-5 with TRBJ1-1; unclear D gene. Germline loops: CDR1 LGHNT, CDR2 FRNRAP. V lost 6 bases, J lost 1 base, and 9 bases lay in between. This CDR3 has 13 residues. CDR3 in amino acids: CASGHRGNTEAFF. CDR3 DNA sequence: TGTGCTAGTGGCCATCGGGGGAACACTGAAGCTTTCTTT.

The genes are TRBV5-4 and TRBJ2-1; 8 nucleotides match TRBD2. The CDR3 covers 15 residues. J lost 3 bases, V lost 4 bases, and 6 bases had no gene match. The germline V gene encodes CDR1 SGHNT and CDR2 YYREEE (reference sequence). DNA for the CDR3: TGTGCCAGCAGCCAGCGGGAGAACCTCTACAATGAGCAGTTCTTC. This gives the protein CASSQRENLYNEQFF.

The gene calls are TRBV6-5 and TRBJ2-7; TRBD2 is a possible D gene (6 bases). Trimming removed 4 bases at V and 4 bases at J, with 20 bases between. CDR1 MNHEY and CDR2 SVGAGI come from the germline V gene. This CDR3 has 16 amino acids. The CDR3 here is CASSFSGTGRRYEQYF. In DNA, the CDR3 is TGTGCCAGCAGTTTCTCCGGGACTGGCCGGCGGTACGAGCAGTACTTC.

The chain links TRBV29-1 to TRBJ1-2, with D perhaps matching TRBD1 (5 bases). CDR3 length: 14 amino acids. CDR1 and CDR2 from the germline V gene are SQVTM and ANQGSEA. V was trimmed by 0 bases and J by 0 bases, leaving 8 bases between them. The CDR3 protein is CSVEEIQANYGYTF. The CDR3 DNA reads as TGCAGCGTTGAAGAAATACAGGCTAACTATGGCTACACCTTC.

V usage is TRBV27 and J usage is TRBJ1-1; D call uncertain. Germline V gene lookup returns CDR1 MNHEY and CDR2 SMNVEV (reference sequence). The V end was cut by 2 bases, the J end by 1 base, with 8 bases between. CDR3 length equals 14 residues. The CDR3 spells CASSLGPGNTEAFF. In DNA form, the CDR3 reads TGTGCCAGCAGTTTAGGTCCGGGGAACACTGAAGCTTTCTTT.

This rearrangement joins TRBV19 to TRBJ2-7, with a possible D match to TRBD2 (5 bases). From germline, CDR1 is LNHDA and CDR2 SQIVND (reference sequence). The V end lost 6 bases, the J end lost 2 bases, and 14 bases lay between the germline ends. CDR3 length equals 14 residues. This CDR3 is CASSLLDRPYEQYF. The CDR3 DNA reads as TGTGCCAGTAGCCTACTAGACCGCCCCTACGAGCAGTACTTC.

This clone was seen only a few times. The CDR3 DNA is TGTGCCAGCAGTTATCTCCCAGGGGGCACTGAAGCTTTCTTT. Translation gives CASSYLPGGTEAFF. This chain uses TRBV6-5 with TRBJ1-1; 7 nucleotides line up with TRBD1. Per germline, CDR1 MNHEY and CDR2 SVGAGI. The V segment lost 3 bases and the J segment 4 bases; nucleotides outside the gene matches: 5. The CDR3 runs to 14 residues.

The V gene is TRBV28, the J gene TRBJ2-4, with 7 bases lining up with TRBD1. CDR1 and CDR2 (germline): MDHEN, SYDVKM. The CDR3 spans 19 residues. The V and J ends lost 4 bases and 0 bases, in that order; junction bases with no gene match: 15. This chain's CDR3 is CASSYDRVFYKLAKNIQYF. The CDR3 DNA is TGTGCCAGCAGTTACGACAGGGTCTTCTATAAACTAGCCAAAAACATTCAGTACTTC.

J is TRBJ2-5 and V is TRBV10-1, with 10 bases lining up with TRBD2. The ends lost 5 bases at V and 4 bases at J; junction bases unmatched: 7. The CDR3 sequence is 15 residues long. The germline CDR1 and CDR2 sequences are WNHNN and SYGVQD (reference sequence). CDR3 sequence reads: CASSPQRGGSETQYF. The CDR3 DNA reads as TGCGCCAGCAGTCCCCAGCGGGGGGGCTCAGAGACCCAGTACTTC.

CDR3 residues: CASSVRQAGSGELFF. CDR3 nucleotide sequence: TGTGCCAGCAGTGTAAGGCAGGCTGGTTCCGGGGAGCTGTTTTTT. The V gene is TRBV6-5, the J gene TRBJ2-2; D remains ambiguous. V shed 5 bases and J shed 6 bases, with 16 bases lying between them. Germline V gene lookup returns CDR1 MNHEY and CDR2 SVGAGI. The CDR3 has 15 amino acids.